What follows are 32 T cell receptor beta chains derived from one specimen sequenced in a study of blood T cells in healthy people across ages. Alongside a J-beta primer mix, a sample-barcoded 5' primer served in a second PCR lasting about 7 to 11 cycles. TCRdb ran MiXCR on the 5' RACE reads and lists one entry per CDR3 protein. The repertoire holds about 1.6 million distinct CDR3 sequences, with around 35% as singletons. The sequenced sample was blood. The source of these receptors is a woman in her 30s in good health.

V usage is TRBV4-1 and J usage is TRBJ2-1; 12 bases fit TRBD2. This CDR3 spans 17 amino acids. Per the germline V gene, CDR1 is MGHRA and CDR2 is YSYEKL. J was trimmed by 0 bases and V by 4 bases; bases with no gene match: 4. CDR3 sequence reads: CASSPRLAGASYNEQFF. The CDR3 DNA reads TGCGCCAGCAGCCCTCGACTAGCGGGGGCCTCCTACAATGAGCAGTTCTTC.

This clonotype was counted ten times or more. The chain uses TRBV5-1 and TRBJ2-3; D not resolved. CDR1 is SGHRS and CDR2 is YFSETQ in the germline V gene. The length of the CDR3 is 12 residues. Trimming shortened V by 5 bases and J by 1 base, and 5 bases separated the two germline ends. CDR3 nucleotides: TGCGCCAGCAGAGACGGCACAGATACGCAGTATTTT. Its translation is CASRDGTDTQYF.

This clonotype was detected only a few times. The V call is TRBV6-1, the J call TRBJ2-1, with 15 positions matching TRBD2. V trimming: 3 bases; J trimming: 13 bases; junction bases outside the gene matches: 4. The germline V gene has CDR1 MNHNS and CDR2 SASEGT. CDR3 length: 14 residues. The CDR3 loop reads CASSEGLAGGHQFF. CDR3 DNA: TGTGCCAGCAGTGAGGGACTAGCGGGAGGACACCAGTTCTTC.

The V gene is TRBV3-1, the J gene TRBJ1-1; 9 positions match TRBD1. The ends lost 3 bases at V and 6 bases at J; junction bases unmatched: 11. Per germline, CDR1 LGHDT and CDR2 YNNKEL (reference sequence). This CDR3 contains 16 residues. CDR3 in DNA: TGTGCCAGCAGCCAGAGACAGGGGGTACTTCGCCCTGAAGCTTTCTTT. This sequence encodes CASSQRQGVLRPEAFF.

The chain employs TRBV3-1 and TRBJ2-3, with a weak D call TRBD2 (6 bases). V was trimmed by 0 bases and J by 6 bases, leaving 16 bases between them. Germline V lookup: CDR1 LGHDT, CDR2 YNNKEL (reference sequence). CDR3 length equals 16 residues. The CDR3 bases are TGTGCCAGCAGCCAAGACGTTCGAGCGGGTACGGATACGCAGTATTTT. This translates into CASSQDVRAGTDTQYF.

This clonotype was detected only once. The chain links TRBV20-1 to TRBJ1-1, with 8 bases matching TRBD1. Losses at the gene ends were 1 base for V and 6 bases for J; bases not matched to a gene: 10. The germline CDR1 and CDR2 sequences are DFQATT and SNEGSKA (reference sequence). The CDR3 has 15 amino acids. The CDR3 coding sequence is TGCAGTGCTAGAGCACCGACAGGGGCCGTCGCTGAAGCTTTCTTT. Its protein is CSARAPTGAVAEAFF.

J is TRBJ2-1 and V is TRBV5-1; D is possibly TRBD1 (6 bases). The germline gives CDR1 SGHRS, CDR2 YFSETQ. CDR3 size: 13 residues. Trimming left V 5 bases short and J 9 bases short, with 15 bases between. CDR3 sequence reads: CASRYTGCGEQFF. The DNA of the CDR3 is TGCGCCAGCAGGTATACAGGGTGCGGTGAGCAGTTCTTC.

In its sample, this clonotype was seen a few times. The chain carries TRBV18 and TRBJ2-6; a weak D match, TRBD1 (6 bases). Germline CDR1 reads KGHSH; CDR2 reads LQKENI. Trimming stripped 4 bases from V and 0 bases from J, with 13 bases between. The CDR3 is 17 residues long. CDR3 DNA sequence: TGTGCCAGCTCACGGACAGTGGATGGCTCTGGGGCCAACGTCCTGACTTTC. Protein product: CASSRTVDGSGANVLTF.

The chain links TRBV4-2 to TRBJ1-2; the D gene is possibly TRBD1 (5 bases). Germline V CDR1 and CDR2: LGHNA, YNFKEQ. Trimming took off 2 bases at V and 8 bases at J, with 12 bases between the two ends. The CDR3 length is 13 residues. The CDR3 nucleotides read TGTGCCAGCAGCCAACCCCCTCAGGGAGGCTACACCTTC. This codes for CASSQPPQGGYTF.

CDR3 loop: CASSRGGTGRPQHF. DNA for the CDR3: TGTGCCAGCAGTCGGGGGGGGACCGGGAGGCCCCAGCATTTT. The genes are TRBV7-6 and TRBJ1-5; D possibly corresponds to TRBD1 (5 bases). The CDR3 sequence is 14 residues long. From germline, CDR1 is SGHVS and CDR2 FNYEAQ. V shed 6 bases and J shed 9 bases, with 18 bases lying between them.

This clonotype was picked up many times. The chain joins TRBV29-1 to TRBJ2-5; D possibly corresponds to TRBD2 (6 bases). The CDR3 totals 15 residues. V was clipped by 2 bases and J by 0 bases, with 13 bases between them. Germline assignment: CDR1 SQVTM and CDR2 ANQGSEA. The CDR3 DNA sequence: TGCAGCGTTGAACTATTAGCGGTGTACCAAGAGACCCAGTACTTC. It encodes CSVELLAVYQETQYF.

J is TRBJ1-2 and V is TRBV7-9; D unresolved. The CDR3 is made up of 16 amino acids. V dropped 5 bases and J dropped 8 bases, with 24 bases sitting between them. Germline lookup yields CDR1 SEHNR and CDR2 FQNEAQ (reference sequence). The CDR3 bases are TGTGCCAGCAGCCTAACGTTAGGCGGCCCCGGAGGCGGCTACACCTTC. Translated: CASSLTLGGPGGGYTF.

The CDR3 is CASNRKGAEQFF. The CDR3 DNA reads TGTGCCAGCAACCGAAAGGGAGCTGAGCAGTTCTTC. This chain uses TRBV3-1 with TRBJ2-1; D is perhaps TRBD2 (5 bases). Trimming cost V 7 bases and J 9 bases, with 13 bases left between them. Germline CDR1 is LGHDT and CDR2 is YNNKEL (reference sequence). CDR3 length: 12 amino acids.

CDR3 nucleotide sequence: TGTGCCAGCAGCGCCATTGGGGGTGGGGAGACCCAGTACTTC. Translated, it gives CASSAIGGGETQYF. The rearrangement links TRBV5-6 to TRBJ2-5; D is tentatively TRBD1 or TRBD2 (5 bases each). Looked up from germline, CDR1 is SGHDT and CDR2 is YYEEEE. The CDR3 sequence is 14 residues long. V lost 4 bases, J lost 5 bases, and 15 bases lay in between.

This clonotype was found a few times. This chain links TRBV20-1 with TRBJ2-2; TRBD2 agrees at 14 bases. This CDR3 comprises 18 residues. V lost 1 base, J lost 1 base, and 5 bases stayed unmatched. Germline V CDR1 and CDR2: DFQATT, SNEGSKA (reference sequence). The CDR3 region is CSARVGTSGSRNTGELFF. CDR3 nucleotides: TGCAGTGCTAGAGTAGGGACTAGCGGGAGTAGGAACACCGGGGAGCTGTTTTTT.

The chain joins TRBV28 to TRBJ1-6; weak D call: TRBD1 (6 bases). CDR1 MDHEN and CDR2 SYDVKM come from the germline V gene. The V gene lost 5 bases and the J gene lost 8 bases, with 19 bases spanning the gap. The length of the CDR3 is 16 residues. The CDR3 here is CASSLAGAGGDSPLHF. The CDR3 nucleotides read TGTGCCAGCAGTCTCGCAGGGGCGGGTGGGGATTCACCCCTCCACTTT. Variable domain in full (rest from reference TRBV28 and TRBJ1-6): DVKVTQSSRYLVKRTGEKVFLECVQDMDHENMFWYRQDPGLGLRLIYFSYDVKMKEKGDIPEGYSVSREKKERFSLILESASTNQTSMYLCASSLAGAGGDSPLHFGNGTRLTVT.

The genes are TRBV11-2 and TRBJ2-1; 15 bases are a match to TRBD2. CDR3 size: 16 residues. After removal of 5 bases from V and 8 bases from J, the junction contained 7 bases not matched to a gene. The germline V gene has CDR1 SGHAT and CDR2 FQNNGV. CDR3: CASSPGLAGGFDEQFF. The CDR3 DNA is TGTGCCAGCAGCCCCGGACTAGCGGGAGGGTTCGATGAGCAGTTCTTC.

The chain links TRBV2 to TRBJ1-2, with D unresolved. This CDR3 region has 13 residues. Germline V gene lookup returns CDR1 SNHLY and CDR2 FYNNEI. The ends were cut back, 3 bases at V and 4 bases at J, with 9 bases in the middle. CDR3 in amino acids: CASSDKGVYGYTF. As DNA, the CDR3 is TGTGCCAGCAGTGATAAGGGCGTCTATGGCTACACCTTC.

The chain couples TRBV6-5 to TRBJ2-3; a possible D gene is TRBD2 (5 bases). Between the trimmed V and J ends, which lost 1 base and 8 bases, there was a span of 10 bases. Germline CDR1 reads MNHEY; CDR2 reads SVGAGI. The CDR3 length is 13 residues. The DNA of the CDR3 is TGTGCCAGCAGTTACTTGACTGAGGGTACGCAGTATTTT. Translation: CASSYLTEGTQYF.

This chain joins TRBV6-1 and TRBJ1-1, with TRBD1 as a possible D gene (5 bases). The germline gives CDR1 MNHNS, CDR2 SASEGT. V lost 7 bases and J 11 bases, leaving 20 bases between the germline ends. The length of the CDR3 is 13 residues. CDR3 coding DNA: TGTGCCAGCACCCGAGGGGTACTCCTTGAGGCTTTCTTT. Translating gives CASTRGVLLEAFF.

Here the CDR3 DNA reads TGTGCCAGCAGGTCTCAGGGGGTTTTTTCACCCCTCCACTTT. Amino acid sequence: CASRSQGVFSPLHF. This rearrangement joins TRBV6-1 to TRBJ1-6; TRBD1 matches at 7 bases. The CDR3 sequence is 14 residues long. Trimming took 6 bases from V and 9 from J; bases not matched to a gene: 8. The germline V gene has CDR1 MNHNS and CDR2 SASEGT.

The chain is built from TRBV18 and TRBJ1-1; D is undetermined. Looked up from germline, CDR1 is KGHSH and CDR2 is LQKENI. This CDR3 region has 15 residues. Trimming left V 0 bases short and J 1 base short, with 9 bases between. CDR3: CASSPPTAANTEAFF. The CDR3, as DNA: TGTGCCAGCTCACCACCAACAGCTGCGAACACTGAAGCTTTCTTT. The whole variable domain, remainder taken from reference TRBV18 and TRBJ1-1, is NAGVMQNPRHLVRRRGQEARLRCSPMKGHSHVYWYRQLPEEGLKFMVYLQKENIIDESGMPKERFSAEFPKEGPSILRIQQVVRGDSAAYFCASSPPTAANTEAFFGQGTRLTVV.

The chain is built from TRBV6-5 and TRBJ2-5; weak D call: TRBD2 (6 bases). Germline CDR1 is MNHEY and CDR2 is SVGAGI. The CDR3 extends over 14 amino acids. Trimming pared 6 bases from V and 0 bases from J, leaving 11 bases between. The CDR3 protein is CASRKREYQETQYF. In DNA, the CDR3 is TGTGCCAGCAGGAAACGGGAGTACCAAGAGACCCAGTACTTC.

V gene TRBV4-1 combines with J gene TRBJ2-7; D call uncertain. The CDR3 runs to 17 residues. Trimming shortened V by 1 base and J by 0 bases, and 16 bases separated the two germline ends. CDR1 MGHRA and CDR2 YSYEKL come from the germline V gene. In nucleotides, the CDR3 is TGCGCCAGCAGCCAAGGACCTCGATTCCCCCTCTCCTACGAGCAGTACTTC. Translation gives CASSQGPRFPLSYEQYF.

This clonotype showed up many times. The rearrangement uses TRBV12-3 or TRBV12-4 and TRBJ2-5; D uncertain. V lost 1 base to trimming and J lost 2 bases, with 8 bases between them. The CDR3 contains 14 residues. CDR3 nucleotides: TGTGCCAGCAGTTTAGGCCAGGTACAAGAGACCCAGTACTTC. As protein: CASSLGQVQETQYF.

J is TRBJ2-1 and V is TRBV10-1, with D possibly TRBD2 on 6 matching bases. Trimming stripped 3 bases from V and 9 bases from J, with 21 bases between. This CDR3 has 16 amino acids. CDR1 is WNHNN and CDR2 is SYGVQD in the germline V gene (reference sequence). The CDR3 region has the DNA TGCGCCAGCAGTGATGGCGGGATAAAGTCCGGAGCTGAGCAGTTCTTC. Encoded protein: CASSDGGIKSGAEQFF.

This rearrangement joins TRBV11-2 to TRBJ2-1; 8 nucleotides line up with TRBD1. CDR3 length equals 18 residues. Germline V gene lookup returns CDR1 SGHAT and CDR2 FQNNGV. V dropped 3 bases and J dropped 8; count of bases not matched to a gene: 18. The CDR3 loop is CASSFNLGTGGLTDEQFF. The CDR3, as DNA: TGTGCCAGCAGCTTCAACCTAGGGACAGGCGGTCTTACAGATGAGCAGTTCTTC.

Concerning this clonotype: Given a far larger clone just one base away, this is likely a sequencing read error. The rearrangement links TRBV20-1 to TRBJ1-1; no clear D gene. The CDR3 sequence is 10 residues long. V lost 5 bases, J lost 8 bases, and 9 bases lay in between. Germline assignment: CDR1 DFQATT and CDR2 SNEGSKA (reference sequence). The CDR3 coding sequence is TGCAGTGCTGGGTCTCTGGAAGCTTTCTTT. Its protein product is CSAGSLEAFF.

The chain has TRBV20-1 and TRBJ2-1; possibly TRBD2 for D (7 bases). V was trimmed by 6 bases and J by 0 bases, leaving 18 bases between them. The CDR3 length is 16 residues. In germline, CDR1 is DFQATT, CDR2 SNEGSKA (reference sequence). The CDR3 region is CSAERAGASSYNEQFF. As DNA, the CDR3 is TGCAGTGCCGAGAGGGCGGGGGCGAGCTCCTACAATGAGCAGTTCTTC.

This chain connects TRBV4-1 to TRBJ1-2; TRBD1 is a possible D gene (6 bases). The V gene's germline CDR1 is MGHRA and CDR2 YSYEKL. V lost 1 base and J 4 bases, leaving 13 bases between the germline ends. The length of the CDR3 is 15 residues. The DNA for the CDR3 is TGCGCCAGCAGCCAAGGGAGGGGGTTTAGCTATGGCTACACCTTC. Protein product: CASSQGRGFSYGYTF.

The chain has TRBV4-1 and TRBJ2-5, with D maybe TRBD2 (6 bases). V lost 0 bases to trimming and J lost 9 bases, with 20 bases between them. Germline V gives CDR1 MGHRA, CDR2 YSYEKL. This CDR3 has 16 residues. The CDR3 region has the DNA TGCGCCAGCAGCCAAGATGCCGGGAGCACCTTCTCGGCCCAGTACTTC. Amino acids: CASSQDAGSTFSAQYF.

This clonotype was seen more than once but under ten times. The chain carries TRBV5-1 and TRBJ1-2; 7 bases fit TRBD1. After removal of 0 bases from V and 0 bases from J, the junction contained 2 bases not matched to a gene. This CDR3 contains 15 residues. Germline-derived CDR1 and CDR2 are SGHRS and YFSETQ. Here the CDR3 reads CASSLEGQTNYGYTF. In DNA form, the CDR3 reads TGCGCCAGCAGCTTGGAGGGACAGACTAACTATGGCTACACCTTC.